This T cell receptor beta chain was recovered during a study of shared clonotypes between healthy human individuals. Sequenced by immunoSEQ multiplex PCR; TCRdb stores in-frame clones only, minus some. The data show fewer than 1 million clones, about 96% seen once. Per germline, CDR1 SGHTA and CDR2 FQGNSA. This CDR3 contains 15 residues. V gave up 6 bases and J gave up 0 bases, with 11 bases separating them. The naive CD8 population came from CD45RO-negative cells selected for CCR7, without terminally differentiated effector memory CD45RA+ cells. Recent acute infections and vaccinations were absent in the healthy HIV-negative adult donors. Study-wide results and caveats: What naive subsets generally showed was a larger estimated richness than memory subsets showed. Limited genetic and exposure-history diversity came from having few donors.

The table lists this clone with a count of one. Its cognate antigen is unknown. The V gene is TRBV7-2, the J gene TRBJ2-2; D perhaps matches TRBD2 (6 bases). The material sequenced was naive CD8+ T cells sorted from blood. This TCR was recovered from a man in his thirties or forties in good health. The CDR3, as DNA: TGTGCCAGCAGTCCGGGAGAGGCGAACACCGGGGAGCTGTTTTTT. Translating it yields CASSPGEANTGELFF.